The 12 T cell receptor beta chains presented below share a single source sample, sequenced in a study of monozygotic twins with cystic fibrosis. Some clones are missing from TCRdb's copy, which holds only in-frame ones; the method was immunoSEQ multiplex PCR. The data contain roughly 13,000 clones, 75% to 90% of them singletons. The sample consisted of blood. Receptors were obtained from a boy under 18 with cystic fibrosis.

This chain joins TRBV29-1 and TRBJ2-7; TRBD1 matches 8 bases. Germline V lookup: CDR1 SQVTM, CDR2 ANQGSEA. CDR3 size: 13 residues. V lost 6 bases, J lost 2 bases, and 6 bases stayed unmatched. Here the CDR3 reads CSVLGTGTYEQYF. The DNA for the CDR3 is TGCAGCGTCCTCGGGACAGGCACCTACGAGCAGTACTTC.

This clone was picked up one time. The J gene is TRBJ1-5, the V gene TRBV28, with D possibly matching TRBD1 (6 bases). Germline CDR1 reads MDHEN; CDR2 reads SYDVKM. Trimming took 5 bases from V and 6 from J, leaving 14 bases between them. There are 14 residues in the CDR3. For the CDR3, the DNA is TGTGCCAGCAGTCCGCCGGGGGCGGGTCAGCCCCAGCATTTT. It yields the protein CASSPPGAGQPQHF.

The gene calls are TRBV4-2 and TRBJ2-3, with 9 bases matching TRBD2. Germline V CDR1 and CDR2: LGHNA, YNFKEQ. This CDR3 spans 16 amino acids. The V gene end was trimmed by 0 bases and the J gene end by 4 bases; junction bases not matched to a gene: 5. The DNA for the CDR3 is TGTGCCAGCAGCCAAGAGGGTAGCGGGAGTTCAGATACGCAGTATTTT. It encodes CASSQEGSGSSDTQYF.

The chain uses TRBV11-2 and TRBJ1-5; perhaps TRBD1 as D (6 bases). The CDR3 covers 17 residues. The ends were cut back, 5 bases at V and 2 bases at J, with 19 bases in the middle. Germline V gene sequence: CDR1 SGHAT, CDR2 FQNNGV. The CDR3 bases are TGTGCCAGCAGCCAGGGGCCCATCCTGAGGCGCAATCAGCCCCAGCATTTT. Protein product: CASSQGPILRRNQPQHF.

The chain has TRBV28 and TRBJ2-7; D possibly uses TRBD1 or TRBD2 (6 bases each). The CDR3 length is 13 residues. V was clipped by 9 bases and J by 2 bases, with 14 bases between them. CDR1 and CDR2 (germline): MDHEN, SYDVKM. In DNA, the CDR3 is TGTGCCAGGGCGGGACACCCAGCCTACGAGCAGTACTTC. Protein product: CARAGHPAYEQYF.

The rearrangement uses TRBV5-4 and TRBJ1-2; 8 nucleotides align to TRBD1. CDR3 length: 14 amino acids. V gave up 0 bases and J gave up 8 bases; unmatched junction bases: 6. From germline, CDR1 is SGHNT and CDR2 YYREEE (reference sequence). The CDR3 nucleotides read TGTGCCAGCAGCTTGGGGTCAGGGGGCTCGGGCTACACCTTC. Protein sequence: CASSLGSGGSGYTF.

The V and J genes are TRBV6-5 and TRBJ1-2; D might be TRBD1 (5 bases). Trimming shortened V by 0 bases and J by 2 bases, and 13 bases separated the two germline ends. This CDR3 is 16 amino acids long. Germline values: CDR1 MNHEY, CDR2 SVGAGI. CDR3 sequence reads: CASSYSGGVGNYGYTF. The CDR3 nucleotides are TGTGCCAGCAGTTACTCGGGGGGGGTAGGAAACTATGGCTACACCTTC.

The genes are TRBV2 and TRBJ2-7; 8 bases are a match to TRBD1. V shed 6 bases and J 0 bases; nucleotides not matched to a gene: 1. Germline CDR1 and CDR2: SNHLY and FYNNEI. This CDR3 has 13 residues. In DNA, the CDR3 is TGTGCCAGCAGGGGGACAGGCTCCTACGAGCAGTACTTC. It yields the protein CASRGTGSYEQYF.

This CDR3 reads CASSLAFDRSYEQYF. Written as DNA, the CDR3 is TGTGCCAGCAGCTTAGCTTTCGACAGGAGCTACGAGCAGTACTTC. The gene calls are TRBV7-8 and TRBJ2-5, with D tentatively TRBD1 (6 bases). The last part of the DNA fits TRBJ2-7 better; the J call may be wrong. The germline CDR1 and CDR2 sequences are SGHVS and FQNEAQ. This CDR3 has 15 amino acids.

The V call is TRBV4-1, the J call TRBJ2-2; the D gene is possibly TRBD1 (6 bases). The CDR3 has 14 amino acids. V was pared by 0 bases and J by 7 bases, with 9 bases between. Germline lookup yields CDR1 MGHRA and CDR2 YSYEKL. The CDR3 protein is CASSQDRGGGELFF. The CDR3 DNA reads as TGCGCCAGCAGCCAAGACAGGGGCGGCGGGGAGCTGTTTTTT.

The chain recombines TRBV5-4 with TRBJ1-2, with 7 bases fitting TRBD1. The CDR3 consists of 14 residues. Germline values: CDR1 SGHNT, CDR2 YYREEE (reference sequence). J gave up 7 bases and V 5 bases, and 11 bases lay outside the gene matches. The CDR3 nucleotides read TGTGCCAGCAGGAGGGACAGTGGGGGGAGTGGCTACACCTTC. Translation gives CASRRDSGGSGYTF.

The chain uses TRBV5-1 and TRBJ2-5; possible D gene TRBD2, 6 bases. V was shortened by 4 bases and J by 1 base, with 17 bases between the two germline ends. CDR1 and CDR2 (germline): SGHRS, YFSETQ. The CDR3 runs to 16 residues. The CDR3: CASSVGGAVTQETQYF. CDR3 nucleotide sequence: TGCGCCAGCAGCGTGGGGGGAGCGGTGACCCAAGAGACCCAGTACTTC.